This is a list of T cell receptor beta chains from one sample in a study of T cell clones after liver transplantation. Sequenced by immunoSEQ multiplex PCR; TCRdb stores in-frame clones only, minus some. The sample yields 65,000 to 80,000 clones, about 80% seen once. The input for sequencing was CD4+ T cells from blood, taken before liver transplant. The source is a human donor who received a liver transplant. CDR3s include the opening cysteine and the closing phenylalanine or tryptophan. A D gene is named only where the DNA matches it firmly. The size of a clone is reported for some rows only, either as once, few or many, or as a class for expanded clones.

d_gene | abundance | j_gene | v_gene | CDR3nt | CDR3aa
TRBD2 | . | TRBJ2-1 | TRBV28 | TGTGCCAGCAGTTTATCCCATGGACTAGCGGTGCAACAGTTCTTC | CASSLSHGLAVQQFF
. | . | TRBJ1-1 | TRBV6-1 | TGTGCCAGCAGTGAAGATGGACGGATGAACACTGAAGCTTTCTTT | CASSEDGRMNTEAFF
. | . | TRBJ1-3 | TRBV2 | TGTGCCAGCAGTGCAAGGGAGCCTGGAAACGCCATATATTTT | CASSAREPGNAIYF
TRBD1 | few | TRBJ1-2 | TRBV7-9 | TGTGCCAGCAGGGGCAGGGGGACAGGACTTGGCTATGGCTACACCTTC | CASRGRGTGLGYGYTF
. | . | TRBJ2-7 | TRBV6-1 | TGTGCCAGCAGCCAGACGGTGGGGTACGAGCAGTACTTC | CASSQTVGYEQYF
TRBD2 | . | TRBJ2-7 | TRBV23-1 | TGCGCCAGCAGTCTCGGAGGGAAAACCCCCGGGACTAGCGGGAGGTGTAGTGAGCAGTACTTC | CASSLGGKTPGTSGRCSEQYF
. | . | TRBJ2-3 | TRBV6-6 | TGTGCCAGCAGTAGTGGGGGCCTTGGCACAGATACGCAGTATTTT | CASSSGGLGTDTQYF
TRBD2 | . | TRBJ2-7 | TRBV2 | TGTGCCAGCAGTCCACTTGGGACTAGCGGGAGTGGGGAGCAGTACTTC | CASSPLGTSGSGEQYF
. | . | TRBJ2-2 | TRBV10-2 | TGCGCCAGCAGTGGGTGGCCAGGATACACCGGGGAGCTGTTTTTT | CASSGWPGYTGELFF
. | . | TRBJ2-5 | TRBV28 | TGTGCCAGCAGTTTCAGCTGGCCAGTTCGGCCCGCGTTACTGGTAAAGACCCAGTACTTC | CASSFSWPVRPALLVKTQYF
. | . | TRBJ2-1 | TRBV5-1 | TGCGCCAGCAGCTTAGTATCGGGGAGTGCCTACAATGAGCAGTTCTTC | CASSLVSGSAYNEQFF
. | . | TRBJ2-7 | TRBV2 | TGTGCCAGCAAAAGGGGAAGGACCTACGAGCAGTACTTC | CASKRGRTYEQYF
TRBD2 | . | TRBJ2-7 | TRBV7-2 | TGTGCCAGCAAGGAGAGCGGGAGGGCCTTTCACGAGCAGTACTTC | CASKESGRAFHEQYF
. | . | TRBJ1-1 | TRBV28 | TGTGCCAGCAGTTCCAGATCCTGGCTAAACACTGAAGCTTTCTTT | CASSSRSWLNTEAFF
. | . | TRBJ1-4 | TRBV30 | TGTGCCTGGAGACAGACAGATACCGAAAAACTGTTTTTT | CAWRQTDTEKLFF
. | . | TRBJ1-2 | TRBV18 | TGTGCCAGCTCACCACTCGACAGAAACTATGGCTACACCTTC | CASSPLDRNYGYTF
. | . | TRBJ2-1 | TRBV15 | TGTGCCACCAGCAGAGATCCTAACAATGAGCAGTTCTTC | CATSRDPNNEQFF
TRBD1 | few | TRBJ2-6 | TRBV18 | TGTGCCAGCTCACCGATGGACAGGGGGTTGGCTGGGGCCAACGTCCTGACTTTC | CASSPMDRGLAGANVLTF
TRBD1 | . | TRBJ2-1 | TRBV7-9 | TGTGCCAGCAGCTTACGCGGGACAGGGCGTAACAATGAGCAGTTCTTC | CASSLRGTGRNNEQFF
. | . | TRBJ2-3 | TRBV28 | TGTGCCAGCAGTTTAGGGGAGATGAGGGACAATACGCAGTATTTT | CASSLGEMRDNTQYF
. | . | TRBJ2-3 | TRBV2 | TGTGCCAGCCTCGAAGCGGGACACACAGATACGCAGTATTTT | CASLEAGHTDTQYF
TRBD1 | . | TRBJ2-1 | TRBV6-5 | TGTGCCAGCAGTTTAGACAGGGGGCCCTACAATGAGCAGTTCTTC | CASSLDRGPYNEQFF
. | few | TRBJ2-7 | TRBV6-6 | TGTGCCAGCAGAAGGGACACCGCCTACGAGCAGTACTTC | CASRRDTAYEQYF
TRBD1 | . | TRBJ2-1 | TRBV19 | TGTGCCAGTAGTGTTTGGGACAGCTCCTACAATGAGCAGTTCTTC | CASSVWDSSYNEQFF
. | . | TRBJ1-1 | TRBV30 | TGTGCCTGGAGTCCCCATCCACTGGGGGACACTGAAGCTTTCTTT | CAWSPHPLGDTEAFF
TRBD2 | . | TRBJ2-5 | TRBV5-1 | TGCGCCAGCAGCTTCCGTTCGGGAGGAAGTGAGACCCAGTACTTC | CASSFRSGGSETQYF
. | once | TRBJ2-1 | TRBV5-1 | TGCGCCAGCAGCCTTCTTCCGGGCTCCTACAATGAGCAGTTCTTC | CASSLLPGSYNEQFF
. | . | TRBJ1-5 | TRBV27 | TGTGCCAGCAGTTGGGGATACAGCAATAGCAATCAGCCCCAGCATTTT | CASSWGYSNSNQPQHF
. | . | TRBJ1-5 | TRBV28 | TGTGCCAGCAGTTTATACAGTCGCGGGGATCAGCCCCAGCATTTT | CASSLYSRGDQPQHF
TRBD2 | . | TRBJ2-3 | TRBV7-9 | TGTGCCAGCAGCCTCCGACTAGCGGGGGACACAGATACGCAGTATTTT | CASSLRLAGDTDTQYF
. | . | TRBJ2-7 | TRBV6-5 | TGTGCCAGCAGTTTGGGCGGGTTCTCCTACGAGCAGTACTTC | CASSLGGFSYEQYF
. | . | TRBJ2-1 | TRBV7-8 | TGTGCCAGCAGCTTAAGTTGGGATGAGCAGTTCTTC | CASSLSWDEQFF
TRBD1 | . | TRBJ1-1 | TRBV10-3 | TGTGCCATCAGTGAAGGTGAATACAGGGGGTCCACTGAAGCTTTCTTT | CAISEGEYRGSTEAFF
. | . | TRBJ1-5 | TRBV5-1 | TGCGCCAGCAGCCCGACAGGCCCCAATCAGCCCCAGCATTTT | CASSPTGPNQPQHF
TRBD1 | . | TRBJ2-1 | TRBV28 | TGTGCCAGCAGTCCCCAGGGACAGAAGGTCTACAATGAGCAGTTCTTC | CASSPQGQKVYNEQFF
. | once | TRBJ2-2 | TRBV29-1 | TGCAGCGTTGCGGCGGTTCTAACCGGGGAGCTGTTTTTT | CSVAAVLTGELFF
TRBD1 | once | TRBJ2-3 | TRBV9 | TGTGCCAGCAGCGCCGGGACAGGGGAGTCTACGCAGTATTTT | CASSAGTGESTQYF
TRBD1 | . | TRBJ2-1 | TRBV5-1 | TGCGCCAGCAGCTTGGTACAGGGGGCTCAATACAATGAGCAGTTCTTC | CASSLVQGAQYNEQFF
TRBD2 | . | TRBJ2-3 | TRBV29-1 | TGCAGCGTTGAAGCCTCCGGGACTAGCGGGAGTCGGAGCACAGATACGCAGTATTTT | CSVEASGTSGSRSTDTQYF
. | . | TRBJ2-3 | TRBV7-9 | TGTGCCAGCAGCTTAGATGGGCAGGGGAGGACAGATACGCAGTATTTT | CASSLDGQGRTDTQYF